This passage covers 28 T cell receptor beta chains from one sample sequenced in a study of blood T cell repertoires in COVID-19. Generated by immunoSEQ multiplex PCR, the TCRdb table keeps only in-frame clones and is missing some. The data contain 310,000 or so clones, approximately 90% of them singletons. Material for sequencing was PBMCs or T cells enriched from blood (not recorded which). The receptors stem from a woman between 18 and 29 years old who had recovered from COVID-19.

Regarding this clone: A read error may produce the germline difference seen at one junction end. In DNA, the CDR3 is TGCAGTGCTAGTGTCCAGGACTCAATTATACGTTTT. Protein sequence: CSASVQDSIIRF. The genes are TRBV20-1 and TRBJ1-1, with D unresolved. From germline, CDR1 is DFQATT and CDR2 SNEGSKA (reference sequence). The CDR3 contains 12 residues.

This CDR3 is CASSLSRDINGYTF. DNA of the CDR3: TGTGCCAGCAGTTTATCCAGGGACATTAATGGCTACACCTTC. This sequence joins TRBV27 and TRBJ1-2, with TRBD1 as a possible D gene (6 bases). Germline CDR1 is MNHEY and CDR2 is SMNVEV (reference sequence). The CDR3 has 14 residues. Trimming left V 0 bases short and J 6 bases short, with 11 bases between.

The genes are TRBV28 and TRBJ2-6, with TRBD1 as a possible D gene (6 bases). Trimming took 6 bases from V and 0 from J, leaving 24 bases between them. Looked up from germline, CDR1 is MDHEN and CDR2 is SYDVKM. The CDR3 covers 20 residues. In DNA form, the CDR3 reads TGTGCCAGCAGCCTAATCGGACAGTATTATTCTCCCTCTGGGGCCAACGTCCTGACTTTC. It specifies CASSLIGQYYSPSGANVLTF. Together with reference TRBV28 and TRBJ2-6, the CDR3 gives the full variable domain: DVKVTQSSRYLVKRTGEKVFLECVQDMDHENMFWYRQDPGLGLRLIYFSYDVKMKEKGDIPEGYSVSREKKERFSLILESASTNQTSMYLCASSLIGQYYSPSGANVLTFGAGSRLTVL.

The chain uses TRBV7-2 and TRBJ1-1; D might be TRBD1 (6 bases). V lost 4 bases and J lost 10, with 25 bases in between. Germline V lookup: CDR1 SGHTA, CDR2 FQGNSA. CDR3 size: 16 residues. CDR3 sequence (DNA): TGTGCCAGCAGCTGGAGCGGGGGCCGGGCCCTCATGGGAGCTTTCTTT. Protein product: CASSWSGGRALMGAFF. Combining the CDR3 with reference TRBV7-2 and TRBJ1-1 gives the whole variable domain GAGVSQSPSNKVTEKGKDVELRCDPISGHTALYWYRQSLGQGLEFLIYFQGNSAPDKSGLPSDRFSAERTGGSVSTLTIQRTQQEDSAVYLCASSWSGGRALMGAFFGQGTRLTVV.

CDR3 protein: CASSGNRGFDKQYF. For the CDR3, the DNA is TGTGCCAGTAGTGGAAACAGGGGGTTCGACAAGCAGTACTTC. The chain is built from TRBV19 and TRBJ2-7, with 8 bases fitting TRBD1. Per the germline V gene, CDR1 is LNHDA and CDR2 is SQIVND (reference sequence). The CDR3 is made up of 14 amino acids. V gave up 5 bases and J gave up 8 bases; unmatched junction bases: 11.

The CDR3 loop is CASSYSGGEAFF. The CDR3, as DNA: TGTGCCAGCAGTTACTCCGGGGGTGAAGCTTTCTTT. This rearrangement joins TRBV6-5 to TRBJ1-1; perhaps TRBD1 as D (5 bases). V was cut by 0 bases and J by 7 bases, with 6 bases left in between. The CDR3 is 12 amino acids. Germline values: CDR1 MNHEY, CDR2 SVGAGI.

The chain employs TRBV5-8 and TRBJ1-2; 7 nucleotides align to TRBD1. CDR3 size: 13 residues. Germline CDR1 is SGHTS and CDR2 is YDEGEE. Unmatched junction bases numbered 3, after V lost 4 bases and J lost 3 bases. The CDR3 coding sequence is TGTGCCAGCAGCCGACAGGGCGACTATGGCTACACCTTC. It translates to CASSRQGDYGYTF.

The chain combines TRBV4-3 with TRBJ1-4; unclear D gene. The germline V gene encodes CDR1 LGHNA and CDR2 YSLEER. The V and J ends lost 0 bases and 1 base respectively, with 9 bases between them. This CDR3 is built from 16 residues. The CDR3 DNA reads as TGCGCCAGCAGCCAAGATACGCGAGTAACTAATGAAAAACTGTTTTTT. The encoded protein is CASSQDTRVTNEKLFF.

The chain employs TRBV20-1 and TRBJ2-1, with a weak D call TRBD1 (5 bases). Germline V gives CDR1 DFQATT, CDR2 SNEGSKA (reference sequence). The CDR3 loop spans 13 amino acids. The V end lost 8 bases, the J end lost 4 bases, and 15 bases lay between the germline ends. Written as DNA, the CDR3 is TGCAGTTCTAATGACAGAAGTTACAATGAGCAGTTCTTC. This codes for CSSNDRSYNEQFF.

The chain has TRBV6-5 and TRBJ1-2, with D possibly TRBD1 on 5 matching bases. The CDR3 covers 13 residues. CDR1 and CDR2 (germline): MNHEY, SVGAGI. V was pared by 6 bases and J by 4 bases, with 12 bases between. DNA for the CDR3: TGTGCCAGCAGCCCCAGGGAGGGCTATGGCTACACCTTC. It specifies CASSPREGYGYTF.

Written as DNA, the CDR3 is TGTGCCAGCTCACCGAGGGGGGCGGGAGTCGGCCCAGATACGCAGTATTTT. Translated, it gives CASSPRGAGVGPDTQYF. The genes are TRBV18 and TRBJ2-3; possibly TRBD2 for D (7 bases). The V gene's germline CDR1 is KGHSH and CDR2 LQKENI. The CDR3 sequence is 17 residues long. V was shortened by 3 bases and J by 4 bases, with 20 bases between the two germline ends.

The CDR3 DNA sequence: TGTGCCAGTGTCGACAGGGAGTATAGCAATCAGCCCCAGCATTTT. Protein sequence: CASVDREYSNQPQHF. The rearrangement joins TRBV19 to TRBJ1-5; TRBD1 agrees at 7 bases. The V gene end was trimmed by 8 bases and the J gene end by 0 bases; junction bases not matched to a gene: 7. CDR1 and CDR2 (germline): LNHDA, SQIVND (reference sequence). The CDR3 sequence is 15 residues long.

This chain connects TRBV3-1 (or the pseudogene TRBV3-2) to TRBJ1-4, with D possibly TRBD1 on 6 matching bases. CDR3 length equals 15 residues. With 3 bases removed from V and 3 bases from J, the gap between germline ends came to 11 bases. Per germline, CDR1 LGHDT and CDR2 YNNKEL (reference sequence). CDR3: CASSHWEGANEKLFF. The CDR3 nucleotides read TGTGCCAGCAGCCATTGGGAGGGGGCTAATGAAAAACTGTTTTTT.

The rearrangement links TRBV6-1 to TRBJ1-2; D is unclear. The CDR3 has 14 amino acids. Germline V lookup: CDR1 MNHNS, CDR2 SASEGT. V shed 2 bases and J shed 8 bases, with 15 bases lying between them. CDR3 loop: CASSEYLAPAGYTF. For the CDR3, the DNA is TGTGCCAGCAGTGAATATTTAGCCCCGGCCGGCTACACCTTC.

Note on this clone: Other nucleotide sequences in the sample specify the same CDR3. The chain couples TRBV20-1 to TRBJ1-2; D is uncertain. Trimming removed 4 bases from V and 2 bases from J, with 5 bases in between. CDR3 length: 11 amino acids. Germline lookup yields CDR1 DFQATT and CDR2 SNEGSKA (reference sequence). CDR3 in DNA: TGCAGTGCTACAGGAAACTATGGCTACACCTTC. This gives the protein CSATGNYGYTF.

The chain carries TRBV4-3 and TRBJ1-2; 9 positions match TRBD1. Trimming took 5 bases from V and 3 from J; bases not matched to a gene: 7. The length of the CDR3 is 15 residues. The germline V gene has CDR1 LGHNA and CDR2 YSLEER. CDR3 nucleotide sequence: TGCGCCAGCAGCGTACGTACAGGGGGCGACTATGGCTACACCTTC. It encodes CASSVRTGGDYGYTF.

J is TRBJ2-1 and V is TRBV28; D gene unclear. The CDR3 is made up of 11 amino acids. V was cut by 7 bases and J by 6 bases, with 7 bases left in between. Germline CDR1 reads MDHEN; CDR2 reads SYDVKM. CDR3 loop: CASTSVNEQFF. The CDR3 DNA reads TGTGCCAGCACCTCTGTCAATGAGCAGTTCTTC.

The sample holds one count of this clone. The chain recombines TRBV28 with TRBJ1-3, with a possible D match to TRBD1 (6 bases). Trimming shortened V by 7 bases and J by 4 bases, and 20 bases separated the two germline ends. Germline CDR1 reads MDHEN; CDR2 reads SYDVKM. The CDR3 has 16 residues. CDR3 DNA: TGTGCCAGCATCGCTGGAAAGGGGGTAGCGGGAAACACCATATATTTT. Protein product: CASIAGKGVAGNTIYF.

The genes are TRBV7-2 and TRBJ1-3; D gene ambiguous. From germline, CDR1 is SGHTA and CDR2 FQGNSA. V lost 2 bases and J 2 bases, leaving 13 bases between the germline ends. The length of the CDR3 is 16 residues. CDR3 sequence reads: CASSLSVGNTGNTIYF. CDR3 nucleotides: TGTGCCAGCAGCTTATCCGTTGGCAATACTGGAAACACCATATATTTT.

This chain uses TRBV19 with TRBJ1-5, with D hard to call. V was clipped by 2 bases and J by 7 bases, with 9 bases between them. This CDR3 has 13 residues. Germline V CDR1 and CDR2: LNHDA, SQIVND (reference sequence). The CDR3 DNA reads as TGTGCCAGTAGTATAAAAGCGGACCAGCCCCAGCATTTT. Translating it yields CASSIKADQPQHF.

J is TRBJ1-4 and V is TRBV5-6; the match to TRBD1 covers 9 bases. Trimming cost V 4 bases and J 3 bases; bases outside gene matches: 4. CDR1 SGHDT and CDR2 YYEEEE come from the germline V gene. CDR3 length: 15 residues. The CDR3 DNA sequence: TGTGCCAGCAGCCCTACAGGGGGCCCTAATGAAAAACTGTTTTTT. Protein sequence: CASSPTGGPNEKLFF.

CDR3 sequence reads: CASRSGSGYGYTF. Here the CDR3 DNA reads TGTGCCAGCAGGAGCGGTAGTGGCTATGGCTACACCTTC. The chain has TRBV13 and TRBJ1-2; D gene unclear. There are 13 residues in the CDR3. In germline, CDR1 is PRHDT, CDR2 FYEKMQ (reference sequence). V shed 6 bases and J shed 4 bases, with 12 bases lying between them.

The gene calls are TRBV5-6 and TRBJ2-7; no reliable D call. Germline V gene sequence: CDR1 SGHDT, CDR2 YYEEEE. The CDR3 has 13 residues. The V and J ends lost 5 bases and 0 bases respectively, with 9 bases between them. The DNA of the CDR3 is TGTGCCAGCAGGTTGATATCCTCCTACGAGCAGTACTTC. Translated, it gives CASRLISSYEQYF.

The chain couples TRBV4-1 to TRBJ1-1, with D perhaps TRBD1 (6 bases). Between the trimmed V and J ends, which lost 1 base and 1 base, there was a span of 13 bases. The CDR3 has 16 amino acids. Germline V gives CDR1 MGHRA, CDR2 YSYEKL. The CDR3 region is CASSQGLTGPNTEAFF. The CDR3 DNA reads TGCGCCAGCAGCCAAGGCTTGACAGGACCGAACACTGAAGCTTTCTTT.

The chain joins TRBV28 to TRBJ1-5; D not certain. V shed 2 bases and J shed 5 bases, with 13 bases lying between them. The CDR3 consists of 15 residues. Germline CDR1 reads MDHEN; CDR2 reads SYDVKM. CDR3 residues: CASSLNRVWHQPQHF. Written as DNA, the CDR3 is TGTGCCAGCAGTTTAAACAGAGTATGGCATCAGCCCCAGCATTTT.

This clone was counted a single time. The chain employs TRBV7-3 and TRBJ2-3, with 7 bases lining up with TRBD2. J gave up 4 bases and V 0 bases, and 4 bases lay outside the gene matches. Germline CDR1 and CDR2: SGHTA and FQGTGA. The CDR3 loop spans 15 amino acids. The CDR3 loop reads CASSLTRGSPDTQYF. CDR3 DNA sequence: TGTGCCAGCAGCTTAACTCGCGGGAGCCCAGATACGCAGTATTTT.

The chain combines TRBV6-2 or TRBV6-3 with TRBJ1-2; possible D gene TRBD1, 6 bases. Per germline, CDR1 MNHEY and CDR2 SVGEGT. The CDR3 loop spans 14 amino acids. V lost 2 bases and J 2 bases, leaving 9 bases between the germline ends. This CDR3 is CASSYLDRNYGYTF. For the CDR3, the DNA is TGTGCCAGCAGTTACCTAGACAGGAACTATGGCTACACCTTC.

The CDR3 bases are TGTGCCAGCAGCCCAAAGGACAGTTCCTACGAGCAGTACTTC. It encodes CASSPKDSSYEQYF. The gene calls are TRBV7-9 and TRBJ2-7, with D possibly matching TRBD1 (6 bases). The germline CDR1 and CDR2 sequences are SEHNR and FQNEAQ (reference sequence). The CDR3 runs 14 residues. Deletions cut 5 bases from V and 1 base from J, with 12 bases between.